This T cell receptor (beta chain) was documented in a study of CD8 T cells in ankylosing spondylitis. Whole-study findings and limits: CD8+ disease-linked clones were present at relatively low frequencies in blood. Ankylosing spondylitis blood appeared to carry a characteristic TCR beta motif of several highly homologous variants. Earlier authors reported some of these motif variants in reactive arthritis synovial fluid and blood.

V was pared by 5 bases and J by 4 bases, with 21 bases between. Germline CDR1 is MNHEY and CDR2 is SVGEGT. The CDR3 sequence is 17 residues long. Quantitative barcoded 5'-RACE was used to prepare TCR beta libraries. Using its own MiXCR run on the 5' RACE reads, TCRdb lists one record per CDR3 protein. The table shows roughly 700,000 distinct CDR3 sequences, with roughly 19% occurring only once. This clonotype appeared once. Its antigen is unidentified. The clonotype comes from a male donor with ankylosing spondylitis. The rearrangement links TRBV6-2 or TRBV6-3 to TRBJ1-5; D gene unclear. Material for sequencing was blood, either unsorted or a sorted T cell fraction (not recorded which). The CDR3 is CASSPREGVFKNQPQHF. DNA for the CDR3: TGTGCCAGCAGTCCCCGGGAGGGCGTTTTCAAGAATCAGCCCCAGCATTTT.